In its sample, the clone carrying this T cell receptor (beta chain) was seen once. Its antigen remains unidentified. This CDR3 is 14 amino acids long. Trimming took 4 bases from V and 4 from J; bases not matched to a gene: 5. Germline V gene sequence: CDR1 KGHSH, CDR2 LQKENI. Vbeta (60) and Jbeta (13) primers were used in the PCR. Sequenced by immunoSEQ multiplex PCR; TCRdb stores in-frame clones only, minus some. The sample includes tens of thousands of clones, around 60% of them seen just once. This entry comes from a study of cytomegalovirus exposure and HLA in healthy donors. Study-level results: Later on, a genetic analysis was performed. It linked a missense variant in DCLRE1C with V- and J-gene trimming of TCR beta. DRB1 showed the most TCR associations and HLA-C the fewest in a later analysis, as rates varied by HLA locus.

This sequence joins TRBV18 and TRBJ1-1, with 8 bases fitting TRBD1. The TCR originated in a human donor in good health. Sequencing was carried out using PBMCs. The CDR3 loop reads CASSLGQVVTEAFF. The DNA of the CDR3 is TGTGCCAGCTCACTGGGACAGGTAGTCACTGAAGCTTTCTTT.